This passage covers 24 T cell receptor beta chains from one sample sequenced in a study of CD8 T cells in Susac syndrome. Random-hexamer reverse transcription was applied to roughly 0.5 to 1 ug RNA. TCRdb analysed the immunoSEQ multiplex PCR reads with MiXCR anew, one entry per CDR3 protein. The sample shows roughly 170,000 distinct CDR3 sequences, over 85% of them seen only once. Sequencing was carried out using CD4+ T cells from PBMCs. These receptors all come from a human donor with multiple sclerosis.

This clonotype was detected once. For the CDR3, the DNA is TGTGCCAGCAGAAAAGAGGGCACTGAAGCTTTCTTT. Translating gives CASRKEGTEAFF. The chain carries TRBV7-9 and TRBJ1-1; D gene unclear. CDR1 and CDR2 (germline): SEHNR, FQNEAQ (reference sequence). CDR3 size: 12 residues. Trimming shortened V by 6 bases and J by 4 bases, and 9 bases separated the two germline ends.

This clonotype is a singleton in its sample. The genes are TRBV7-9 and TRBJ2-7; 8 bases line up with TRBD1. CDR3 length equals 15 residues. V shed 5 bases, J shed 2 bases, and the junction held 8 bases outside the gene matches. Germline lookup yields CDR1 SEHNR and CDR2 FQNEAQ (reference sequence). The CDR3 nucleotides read TGTGCCAGCAGCAAAGGACAGGGTCAAACCTACGAGCAGTACTTC. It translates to CASSKGQGQTYEQYF.

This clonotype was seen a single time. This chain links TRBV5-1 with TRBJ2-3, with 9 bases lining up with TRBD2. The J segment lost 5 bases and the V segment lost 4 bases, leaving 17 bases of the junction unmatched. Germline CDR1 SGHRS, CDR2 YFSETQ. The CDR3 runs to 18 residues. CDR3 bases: TGCGCCAGCAGCGACCCGCGGCTAGCGGGATCCCTCCAAGATACGCAGTATTTT. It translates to CASSDPRLAGSLQDTQYF.

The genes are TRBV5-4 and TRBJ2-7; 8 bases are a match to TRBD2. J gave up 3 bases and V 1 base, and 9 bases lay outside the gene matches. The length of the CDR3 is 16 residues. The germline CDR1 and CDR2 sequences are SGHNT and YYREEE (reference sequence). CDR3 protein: CASSLFTAGASYEQYF. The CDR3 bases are TGTGCCAGCAGCTTGTTCACAGCGGGGGCTAGCTACGAGCAGTACTTC.

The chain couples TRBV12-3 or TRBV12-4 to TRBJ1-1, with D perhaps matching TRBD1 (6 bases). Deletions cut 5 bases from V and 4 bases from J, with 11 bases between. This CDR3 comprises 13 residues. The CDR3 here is CASSGRGFTEAFF. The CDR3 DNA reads TGTGCCAGCAGTGGAAGGGGGTTCACTGAAGCTTTCTTT.

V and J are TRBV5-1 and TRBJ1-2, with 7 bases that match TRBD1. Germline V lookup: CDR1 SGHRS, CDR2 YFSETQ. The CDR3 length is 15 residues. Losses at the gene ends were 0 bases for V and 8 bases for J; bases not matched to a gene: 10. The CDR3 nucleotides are TGCGCCAGCAGCTTGGCAAACAGGGGAATGGGAGGCTACACCTTC. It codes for CASSLANRGMGGYTF.

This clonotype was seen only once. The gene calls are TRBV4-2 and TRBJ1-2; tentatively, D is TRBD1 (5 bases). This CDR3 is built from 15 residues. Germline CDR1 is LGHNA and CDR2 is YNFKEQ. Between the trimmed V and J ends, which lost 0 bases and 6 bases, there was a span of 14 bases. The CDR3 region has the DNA TGTGCCAGCAGCCAAGATCGGAACAGGCAGAATGGCTACACCTTC. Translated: CASSQDRNRQNGYTF.

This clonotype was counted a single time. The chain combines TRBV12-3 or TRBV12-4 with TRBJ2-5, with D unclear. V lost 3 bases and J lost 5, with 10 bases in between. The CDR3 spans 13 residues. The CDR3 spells CASSFKQAETQYF. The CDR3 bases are TGTGCCAGCAGTTTCAAGCAGGCGGAGACCCAGTACTTC.

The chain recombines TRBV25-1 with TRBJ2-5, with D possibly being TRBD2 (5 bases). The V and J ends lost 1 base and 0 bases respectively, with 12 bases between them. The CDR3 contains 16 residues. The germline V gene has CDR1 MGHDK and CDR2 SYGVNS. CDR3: CASSEFRWRNQETQYF. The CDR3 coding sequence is TGTGCCAGCAGTGAATTTAGATGGAGGAACCAAGAGACCCAGTACTTC.

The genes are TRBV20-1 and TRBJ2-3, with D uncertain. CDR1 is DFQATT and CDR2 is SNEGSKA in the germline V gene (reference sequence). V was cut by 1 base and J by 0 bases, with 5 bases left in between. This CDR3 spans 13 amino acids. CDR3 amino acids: CSARVFSTDTQYF. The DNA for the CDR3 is TGCAGTGCTAGAGTTTTTAGCACAGATACGCAGTATTTT.

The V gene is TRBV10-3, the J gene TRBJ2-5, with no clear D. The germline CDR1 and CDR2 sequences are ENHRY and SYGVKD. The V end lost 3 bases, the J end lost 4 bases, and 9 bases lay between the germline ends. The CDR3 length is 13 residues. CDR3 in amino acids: CAISDKDGETQYF. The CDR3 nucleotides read TGTGCCATCAGTGATAAAGACGGAGAGACCCAGTACTTC.

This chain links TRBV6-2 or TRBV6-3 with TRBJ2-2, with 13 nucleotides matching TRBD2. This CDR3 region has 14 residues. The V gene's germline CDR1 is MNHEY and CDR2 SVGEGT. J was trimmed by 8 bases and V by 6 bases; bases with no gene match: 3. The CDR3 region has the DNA TGTGCCAGCAGACAGGGACTAGCGGGAGGGGAGCTGTTTTTT. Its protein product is CASRQGLAGGELFF.

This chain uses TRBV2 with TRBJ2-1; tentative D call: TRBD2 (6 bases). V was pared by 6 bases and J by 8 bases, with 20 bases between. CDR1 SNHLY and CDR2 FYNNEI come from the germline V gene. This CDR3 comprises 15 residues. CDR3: CASRDGPMRGDEQFF. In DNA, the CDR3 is TGTGCCAGCAGAGACGGACCAATGCGCGGGGATGAGCAGTTCTTC. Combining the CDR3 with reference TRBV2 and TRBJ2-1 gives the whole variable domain EPEVTQTPSHQVTQMGQEVILRCVPISNHLYFYWYRQILGQKVEFLVSFYNNEISEKSEIFDDQFSVERPDGSNFTLKIRSTKLEDSAMYFCASRDGPMRGDEQFFGPGTRLTVL.

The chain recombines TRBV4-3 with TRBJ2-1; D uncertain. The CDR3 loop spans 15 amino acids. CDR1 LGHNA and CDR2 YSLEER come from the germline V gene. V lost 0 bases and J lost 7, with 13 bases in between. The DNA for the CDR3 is TGCGCCAGCAGCCAAGAGCCAGCGCTGGGGAATGAGCAGTTCTTC. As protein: CASSQEPALGNEQFF.

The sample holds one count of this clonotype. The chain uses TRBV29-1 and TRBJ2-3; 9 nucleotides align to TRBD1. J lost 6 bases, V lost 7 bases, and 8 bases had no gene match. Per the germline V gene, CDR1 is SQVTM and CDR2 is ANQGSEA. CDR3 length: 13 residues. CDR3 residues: CSGETGGGDTQYF. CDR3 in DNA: TGCAGCGGCGAAACAGGGGGCGGCGATACGCAGTATTTT.

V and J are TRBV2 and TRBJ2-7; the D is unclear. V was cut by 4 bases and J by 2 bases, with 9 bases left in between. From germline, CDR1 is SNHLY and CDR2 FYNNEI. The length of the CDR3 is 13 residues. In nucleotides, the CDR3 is TGTGCCAGCAGTGCCCGACCAACCTACGAGCAGTACTTC. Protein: CASSARPTYEQYF.

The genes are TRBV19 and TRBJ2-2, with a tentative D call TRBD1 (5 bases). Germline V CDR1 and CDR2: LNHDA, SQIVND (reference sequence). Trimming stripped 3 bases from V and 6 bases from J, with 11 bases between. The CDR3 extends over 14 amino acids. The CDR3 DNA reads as TGTGCCAGTAGTATCCAGGGCGGCCCCGGGGAGCTGTTTTTT. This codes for CASSIQGGPGELFF.

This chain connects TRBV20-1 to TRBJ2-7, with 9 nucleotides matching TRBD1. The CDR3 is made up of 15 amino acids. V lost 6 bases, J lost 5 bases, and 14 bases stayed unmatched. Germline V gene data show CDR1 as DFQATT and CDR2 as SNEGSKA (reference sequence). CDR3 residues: CSARTPGTGPHEQYF. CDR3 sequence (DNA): TGCAGTGCCCGAACCCCCGGGACAGGGCCCCACGAGCAGTACTTC.

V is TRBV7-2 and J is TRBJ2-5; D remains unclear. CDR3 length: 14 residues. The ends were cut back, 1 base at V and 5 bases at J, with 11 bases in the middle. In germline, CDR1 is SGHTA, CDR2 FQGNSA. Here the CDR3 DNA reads TGTGCCAGCAGCTTAGGGTCTCTTTGGGAGACCCAGTACTTC. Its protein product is CASSLGSLWETQYF. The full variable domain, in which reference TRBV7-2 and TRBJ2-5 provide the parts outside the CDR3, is GAGVSQSPSNKVTEKGKDVELRCDPISGHTALYWYRQSLGQGLEFLIYFQGNSAPDKSGLPSDRFSAERTGGSVSTLTIQRTQQEDSAVYLCASSLGSLWETQYFGPGTRLLVL.

The CDR3 region is CATSDGAYNEQFF. The CDR3 region has the DNA TGTGCCACCAGTGATGGGGCCTACAATGAGCAGTTCTTC. The V and J genes are TRBV24-1 and TRBJ2-1; D is undetermined. Germline CDR1 is KGHDR and CDR2 is SFDVKD. Trimming cost V 3 bases and J 2 bases, with 4 bases left between them. This CDR3 region has 13 residues.

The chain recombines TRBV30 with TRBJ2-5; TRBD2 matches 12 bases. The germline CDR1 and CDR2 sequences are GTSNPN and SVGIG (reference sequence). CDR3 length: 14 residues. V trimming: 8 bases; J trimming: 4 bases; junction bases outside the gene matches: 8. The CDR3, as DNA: TGTGCCGGAACTAGCGGGGGGAGTGGAGAGACCCAGTACTTC. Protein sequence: CAGTSGGSGETQYF.

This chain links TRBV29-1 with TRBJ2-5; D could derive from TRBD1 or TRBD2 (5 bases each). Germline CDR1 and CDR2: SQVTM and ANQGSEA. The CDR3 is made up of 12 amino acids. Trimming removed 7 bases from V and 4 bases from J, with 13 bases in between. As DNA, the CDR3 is TGCAGCGCTGGGACCGGGCGAGAGACCCAGTACTTC. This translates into CSAGTGRETQYF. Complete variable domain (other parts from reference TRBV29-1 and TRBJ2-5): SAVISQKPSRDICQRGTSLTIQCQVDSQVTMMFWYRQQPGQSLTLIATANQGSEATYESGFVIDKFPISRPNLTFSTLTVSNMSPEDSSIYLCSAGTGRETQYFGPGTRLLVL.

CDR3 sequence (DNA): TGTGCCACCAGCAGAGGAGGTTTTACGAACACCGGGGAGCTGTTTTTT. It is translated as CATSRGGFTNTGELFF. The chain uses TRBV15 and TRBJ2-2; D is uncertain. The CDR3 sequence is 16 residues long. The germline gives CDR1 LNHNV, CDR2 YYDKDF (reference sequence). The V gene lost 1 base and the J gene lost 0 bases, with 9 bases spanning the gap.

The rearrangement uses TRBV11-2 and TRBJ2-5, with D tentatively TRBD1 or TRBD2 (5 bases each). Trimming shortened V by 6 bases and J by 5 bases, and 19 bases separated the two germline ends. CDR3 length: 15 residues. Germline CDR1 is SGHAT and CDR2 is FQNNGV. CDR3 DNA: TGTGCCAGCAGACCAATCCGGGGACGAGGGGAGACCCAGTACTTC. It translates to CASRPIRGRGETQYF.